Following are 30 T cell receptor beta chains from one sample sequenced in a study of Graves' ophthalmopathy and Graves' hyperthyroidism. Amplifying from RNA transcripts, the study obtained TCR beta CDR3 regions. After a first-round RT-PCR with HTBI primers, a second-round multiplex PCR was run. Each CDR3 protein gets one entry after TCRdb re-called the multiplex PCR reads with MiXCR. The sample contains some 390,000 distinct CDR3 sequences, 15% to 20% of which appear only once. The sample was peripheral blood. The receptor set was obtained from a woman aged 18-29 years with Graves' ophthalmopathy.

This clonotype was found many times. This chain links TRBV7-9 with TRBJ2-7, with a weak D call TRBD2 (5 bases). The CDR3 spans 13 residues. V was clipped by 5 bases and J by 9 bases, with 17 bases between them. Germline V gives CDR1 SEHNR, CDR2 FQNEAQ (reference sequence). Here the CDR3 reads CASSTGILNGQYF. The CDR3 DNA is TGTGCCAGCAGCACCGGGATCCTTAACGGGCAGTACTTC.

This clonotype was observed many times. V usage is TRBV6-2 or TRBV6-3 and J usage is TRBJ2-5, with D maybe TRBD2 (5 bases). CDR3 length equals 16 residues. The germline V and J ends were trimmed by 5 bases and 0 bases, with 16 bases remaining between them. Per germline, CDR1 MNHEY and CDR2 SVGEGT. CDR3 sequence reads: CASSPEGLLNQETQYF. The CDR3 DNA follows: TGTGCCAGCAGTCCGGAAGGACTGTTAAACCAAGAGACCCAGTACTTC.

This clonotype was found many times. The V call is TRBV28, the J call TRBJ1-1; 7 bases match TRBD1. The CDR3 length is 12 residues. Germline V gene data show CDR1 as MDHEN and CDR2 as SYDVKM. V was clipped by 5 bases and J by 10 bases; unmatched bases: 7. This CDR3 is CASSIQGWGAFF. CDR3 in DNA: TGTGCCAGCAGTATACAGGGGTGGGGAGCTTTCTTT.

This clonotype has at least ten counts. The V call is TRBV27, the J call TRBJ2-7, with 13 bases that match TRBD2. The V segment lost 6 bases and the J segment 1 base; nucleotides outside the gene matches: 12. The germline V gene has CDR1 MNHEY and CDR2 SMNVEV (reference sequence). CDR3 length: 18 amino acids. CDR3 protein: CASREWATSGRDSYEQYF. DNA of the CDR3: TGTGCCAGCAGGGAATGGGCAACTAGCGGGAGGGATTCCTACGAGCAGTACTTC.

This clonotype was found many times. The CDR3 loop reads CASSTSGTGIYEQYF. CDR3 nucleotide sequence: TGTGCCAGTAGTACCTCCGGGACAGGGATCTACGAGCAGTACTTC. The gene calls are TRBV19 and TRBJ2-7, with 9 bases fitting TRBD1. In germline, CDR1 is LNHDA, CDR2 SQIVND (reference sequence). V trimming: 4 bases; J trimming: 3 bases; junction bases outside the gene matches: 7. The CDR3 is made up of 15 amino acids.

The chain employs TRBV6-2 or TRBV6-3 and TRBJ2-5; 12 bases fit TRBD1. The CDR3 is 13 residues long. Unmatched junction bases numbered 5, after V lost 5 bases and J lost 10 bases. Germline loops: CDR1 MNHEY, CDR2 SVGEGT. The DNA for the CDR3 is TGTGCCAGCAGTGGGACAGGGGGCCGGGACCAGTACTTC. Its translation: CASSGTGGRDQYF.

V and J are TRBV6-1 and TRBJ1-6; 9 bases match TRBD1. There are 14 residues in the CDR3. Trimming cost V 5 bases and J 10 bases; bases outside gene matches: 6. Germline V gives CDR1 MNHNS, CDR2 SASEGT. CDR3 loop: CASSPGTGRSPLHF. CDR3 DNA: TGTGCCAGCAGTCCCGGGACAGGGAGGTCACCCCTCCACTTT.

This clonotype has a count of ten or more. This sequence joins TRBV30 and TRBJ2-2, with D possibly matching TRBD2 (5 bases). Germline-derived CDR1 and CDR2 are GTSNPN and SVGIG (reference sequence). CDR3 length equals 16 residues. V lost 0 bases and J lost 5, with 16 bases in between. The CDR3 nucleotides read TGTGCCTGGAGTGTACGTCGAGGGAGAGATACCGGGGAGCTGTTTTTT. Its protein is CAWSVRRGRDTGELFF.

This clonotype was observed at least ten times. This CDR3 is CATRRGAGNQPQHF. The DNA of the CDR3 is TGTGCCACCCGCCGGGGGGCTGGCAATCAGCCCCAGCATTTT. The genes are TRBV27 and TRBJ1-5, with D possibly matching TRBD1 (6 bases). This CDR3 contains 14 residues. The ends were cut back, 10 bases at V and 2 bases at J, with 15 bases in the middle. CDR1 MNHEY and CDR2 SMNVEV come from the germline V gene (reference sequence).

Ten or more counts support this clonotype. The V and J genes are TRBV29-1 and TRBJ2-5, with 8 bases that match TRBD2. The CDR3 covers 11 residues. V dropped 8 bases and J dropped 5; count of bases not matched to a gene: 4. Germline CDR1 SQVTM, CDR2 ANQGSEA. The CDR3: CSFPGGETQYF. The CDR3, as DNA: TGCAGCTTCCCGGGGGGGGAGACCCAGTACTTC.

The CDR3, as DNA: TGTGCCAGCAGTTTAGACCCGGGGCATAACGGGGAGCTGTTTTTT. This encodes CASSLDPGHNGELFF. The V gene is TRBV12-3 or TRBV12-4, the J gene TRBJ2-2; D might be TRBD1 or TRBD2, each matching 5 bases. The CDR3 spans 15 residues. V lost 1 base and J lost 7, with 13 bases in between.

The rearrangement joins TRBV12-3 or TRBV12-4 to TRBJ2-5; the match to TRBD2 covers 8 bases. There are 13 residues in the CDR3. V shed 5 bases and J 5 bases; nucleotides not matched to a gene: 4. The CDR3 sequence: CASSMRLAETQYF. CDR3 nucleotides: TGTGCCAGCAGTATGCGACTAGCGGAGACCCAGTACTTC.

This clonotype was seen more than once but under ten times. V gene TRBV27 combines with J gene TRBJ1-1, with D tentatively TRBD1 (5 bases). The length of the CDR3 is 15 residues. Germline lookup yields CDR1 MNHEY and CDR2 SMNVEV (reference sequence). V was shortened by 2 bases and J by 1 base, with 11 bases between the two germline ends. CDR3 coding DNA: TGTGCCAGCAGTTTAGGTCCAGGGTCGAACACTGAAGCTTTCTTT. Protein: CASSLGPGSNTEAFF.

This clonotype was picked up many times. The CDR3 DNA sequence: TGTGCCAGCAGTTTACCGAAGTATGGCTACACCTTC. Translating gives CASSLPKYGYTF. The rearrangement links TRBV28 to TRBJ1-2; no clear D. Trimming shortened V by 2 bases and J by 5 bases, and 6 bases separated the two germline ends. The CDR3 is 12 residues long. CDR1 is MDHEN, CDR2 SYDVKM, per germline.

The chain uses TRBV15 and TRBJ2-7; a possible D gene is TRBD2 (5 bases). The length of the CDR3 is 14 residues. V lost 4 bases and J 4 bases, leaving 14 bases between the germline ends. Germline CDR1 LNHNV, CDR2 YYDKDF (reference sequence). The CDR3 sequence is CATSTDYGEYEQYF. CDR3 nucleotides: TGTGCCACCAGCACCGACTACGGGGAGTACGAGCAGTACTTC. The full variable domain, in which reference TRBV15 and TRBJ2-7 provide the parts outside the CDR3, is DAMVIQNPRYQVTQFGKPVTLSCSQTLNHNVMYWYQQKSSQAPKLLFHYYDKDFNNEADTPDNFQSRRPNTSFCFLDIRSPGLGDTAMYLCATSTDYGEYEQYFGPGTRLTVT.

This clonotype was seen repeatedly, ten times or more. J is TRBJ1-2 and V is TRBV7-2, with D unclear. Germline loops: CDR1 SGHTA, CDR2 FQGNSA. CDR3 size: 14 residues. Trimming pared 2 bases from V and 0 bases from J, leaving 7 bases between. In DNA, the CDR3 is TGTGCCAGCAGCTTAAGATCGCCTAACTATGGCTACACCTTC. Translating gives CASSLRSPNYGYTF.

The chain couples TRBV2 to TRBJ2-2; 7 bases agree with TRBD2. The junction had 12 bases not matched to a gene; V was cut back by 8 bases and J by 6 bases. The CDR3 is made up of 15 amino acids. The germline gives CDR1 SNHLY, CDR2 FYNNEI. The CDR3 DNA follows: TGTGCCAGCTCCCAGGCGGGCGGGAGTTCCGGGGAGCTGTTTTTT. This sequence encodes CASSQAGGSSGELFF.

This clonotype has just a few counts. This CDR3 is CASSYSLIAGVETQYF. The CDR3 coding sequence is TGTGCCAGCAGTTACTCGTTAATAGCGGGAGTGGAGACCCAGTACTTC. The chain has TRBV6-2 or TRBV6-3 and TRBJ2-5, with 9 bases fitting TRBD2. CDR3 length: 16 amino acids. Unmatched junction bases numbered 7, after V lost 0 bases and J lost 5 bases. Germline values: CDR1 MNHEY, CDR2 SVGEGT.

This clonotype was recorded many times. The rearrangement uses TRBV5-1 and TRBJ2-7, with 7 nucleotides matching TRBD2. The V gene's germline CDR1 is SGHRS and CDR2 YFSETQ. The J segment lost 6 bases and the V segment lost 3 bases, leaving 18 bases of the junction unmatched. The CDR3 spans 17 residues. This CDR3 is CASSYKTSFDPAFEQYF. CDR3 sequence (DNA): TGCGCCAGCAGCTATAAGACTAGCTTTGATCCTGCTTTCGAGCAGTACTTC.

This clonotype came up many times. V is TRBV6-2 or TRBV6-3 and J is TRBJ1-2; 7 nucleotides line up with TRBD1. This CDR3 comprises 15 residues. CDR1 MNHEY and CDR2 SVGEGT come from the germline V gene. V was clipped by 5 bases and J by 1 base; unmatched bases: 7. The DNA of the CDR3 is TGTGCCAGCAGTCGTCCGGGACAGAGTAACTATGGCTACACCTTC. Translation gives CASSRPGQSNYGYTF.

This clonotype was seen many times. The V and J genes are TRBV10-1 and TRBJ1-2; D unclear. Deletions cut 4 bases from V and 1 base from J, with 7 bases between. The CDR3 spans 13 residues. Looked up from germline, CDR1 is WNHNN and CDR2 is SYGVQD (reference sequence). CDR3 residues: CASSAAVNYGYTF. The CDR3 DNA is TGCGCCAGCAGTGCGGCCGTTAACTATGGCTACACCTTC.

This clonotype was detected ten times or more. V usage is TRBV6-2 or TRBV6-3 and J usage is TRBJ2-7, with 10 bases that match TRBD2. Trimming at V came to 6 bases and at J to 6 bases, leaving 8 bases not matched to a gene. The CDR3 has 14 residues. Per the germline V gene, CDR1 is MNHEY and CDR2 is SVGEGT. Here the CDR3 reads CASRQPSGRGEQYF. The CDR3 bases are TGTGCCAGCAGACAACCTAGCGGGAGAGGCGAGCAGTACTTC.

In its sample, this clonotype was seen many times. The CDR3 DNA is TGTGCCAGTAGTATCGGGGCGAGGGGGACCAGTGAAGCTTTCTTT. Protein: CASSIGARGTSEAFF. V usage is TRBV19 and J usage is TRBJ1-1; D possibly corresponds to TRBD1 (6 bases). V dropped 3 bases and J dropped 7 bases, with 18 bases sitting between them. The CDR3 has 15 residues. The germline V gene encodes CDR1 LNHDA and CDR2 SQIVND (reference sequence).

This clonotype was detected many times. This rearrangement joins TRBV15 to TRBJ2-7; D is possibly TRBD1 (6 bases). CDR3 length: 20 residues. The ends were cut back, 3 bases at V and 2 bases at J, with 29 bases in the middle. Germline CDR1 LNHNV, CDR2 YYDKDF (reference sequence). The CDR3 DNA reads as TGTGCCACCAGCAGTTCCCTCAGTTCGTTAAAGCAGGGGCCTCCCTACGAGCAGTACTTC. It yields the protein CATSSSLSSLKQGPPYEQYF.

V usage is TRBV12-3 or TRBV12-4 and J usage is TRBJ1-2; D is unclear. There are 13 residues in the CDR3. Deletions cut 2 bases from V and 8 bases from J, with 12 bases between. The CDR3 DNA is TGTGCCAGCAGTTTATCGGGCCCAGAGGGCTACACCTTC. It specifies CASSLSGPEGYTF.

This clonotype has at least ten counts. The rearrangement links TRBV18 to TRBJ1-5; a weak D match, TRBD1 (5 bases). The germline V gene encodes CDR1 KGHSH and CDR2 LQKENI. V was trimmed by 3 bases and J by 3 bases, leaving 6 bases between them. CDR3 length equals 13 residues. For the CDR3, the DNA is TGTGCCAGCTCACCTGGGACCAATCAGCCCCAGCATTTT. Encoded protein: CASSPGTNQPQHF.

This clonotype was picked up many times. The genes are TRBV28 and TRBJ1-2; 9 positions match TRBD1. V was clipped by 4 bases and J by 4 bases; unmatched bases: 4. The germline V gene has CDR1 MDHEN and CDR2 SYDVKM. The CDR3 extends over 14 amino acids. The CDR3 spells CASSSGQGFYGYTF. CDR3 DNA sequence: TGTGCCAGCAGTTCCGGACAGGGGTTCTATGGCTACACCTTC.

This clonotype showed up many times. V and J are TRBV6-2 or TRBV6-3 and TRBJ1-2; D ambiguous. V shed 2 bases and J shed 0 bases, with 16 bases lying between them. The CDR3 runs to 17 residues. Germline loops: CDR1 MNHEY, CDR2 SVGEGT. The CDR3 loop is CASSYPFQDGPNYGYTF. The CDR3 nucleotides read TGTGCCAGCAGTTACCCCTTCCAGGACGGACCTAACTATGGCTACACCTTC.

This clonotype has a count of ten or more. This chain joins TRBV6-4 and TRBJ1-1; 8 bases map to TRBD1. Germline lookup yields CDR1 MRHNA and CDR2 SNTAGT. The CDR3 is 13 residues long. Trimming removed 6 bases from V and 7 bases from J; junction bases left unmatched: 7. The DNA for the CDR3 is TGTGCCAGCAGCCCAGGACAGGGCCGTGAAGCTTTCTTT. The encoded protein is CASSPGQGREAFF.

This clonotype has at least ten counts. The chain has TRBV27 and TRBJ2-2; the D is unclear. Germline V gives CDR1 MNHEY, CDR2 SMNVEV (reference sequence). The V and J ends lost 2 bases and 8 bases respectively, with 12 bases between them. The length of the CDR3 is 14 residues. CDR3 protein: CASSLGPSRGELFF. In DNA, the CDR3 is TGTGCCAGCAGTTTAGGACCCAGCCGGGGGGAGCTGTTTTTT.